The clone carrying this TCR beta chain was seen more than once but under ten times. Amplified TCR beta CDR3 regions derived from RNA transcripts. An initial round of RT-PCR targeting the TCR CDR3 relied on the HTBI primer set. TCRdb re-called the multiplex PCR reads through MiXCR, storing one row per CDR3 protein. The sample contains some 250,000 distinct CDR3 sequences, 13% to 15% of which appear only once. These data come from a study of T cells in Graves' hyperthyroidism and ophthalmopathy. The TCR was taken from a woman aged 40-49 years with Graves' hyperthyroidism that later progressed to Graves' ophthalmopathy. Sequencing used blood.

CDR3 residues: CASSLISHGPYEQYF. The DNA of the CDR3 is TGTGCCAGCAGCTTAATCTCTCACGGGCCCTACGAGCAGTACTTC. The rearrangement uses TRBV7-9 and TRBJ2-7; D uncertain. The V and J ends lost 2 bases and 2 bases respectively, with 13 bases between them. The CDR3 runs to 15 residues. From germline, CDR1 is SEHNR and CDR2 FQNEAQ (reference sequence).